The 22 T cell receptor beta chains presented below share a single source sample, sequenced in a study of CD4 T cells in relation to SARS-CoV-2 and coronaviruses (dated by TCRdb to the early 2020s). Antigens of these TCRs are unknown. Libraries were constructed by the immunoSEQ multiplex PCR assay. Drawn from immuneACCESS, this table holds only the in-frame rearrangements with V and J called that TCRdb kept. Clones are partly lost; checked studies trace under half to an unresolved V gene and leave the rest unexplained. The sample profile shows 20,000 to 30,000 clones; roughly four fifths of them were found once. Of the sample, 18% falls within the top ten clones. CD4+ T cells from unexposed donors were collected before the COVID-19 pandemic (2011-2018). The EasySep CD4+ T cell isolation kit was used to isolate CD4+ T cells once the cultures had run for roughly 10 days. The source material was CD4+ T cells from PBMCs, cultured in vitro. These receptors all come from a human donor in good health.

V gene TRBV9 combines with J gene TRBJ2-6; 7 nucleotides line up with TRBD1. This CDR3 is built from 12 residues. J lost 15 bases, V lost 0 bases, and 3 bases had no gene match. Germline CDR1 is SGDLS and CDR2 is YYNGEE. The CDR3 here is CASSVGQGPLTF. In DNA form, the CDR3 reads TGTGCCAGCAGCGTAGGACAGGGTCCCCTGACTTTC.

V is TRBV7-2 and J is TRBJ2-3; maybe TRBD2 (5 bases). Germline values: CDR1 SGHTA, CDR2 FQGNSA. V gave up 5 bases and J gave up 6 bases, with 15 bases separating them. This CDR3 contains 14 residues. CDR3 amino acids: CASSPLGSQDTQYF. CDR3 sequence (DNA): TGTGCCAGCAGCCCCTTGGGGAGCCAGGATACGCAGTATTTT.

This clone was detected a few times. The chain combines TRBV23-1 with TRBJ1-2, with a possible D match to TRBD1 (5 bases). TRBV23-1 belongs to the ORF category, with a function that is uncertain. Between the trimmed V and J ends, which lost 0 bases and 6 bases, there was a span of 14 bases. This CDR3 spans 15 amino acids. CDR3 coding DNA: TGCGCCAGCAGTCAATCGCCCGGGGGATGGCATGGCTACACCTTC. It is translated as CASSQSPGGWHGYTF.

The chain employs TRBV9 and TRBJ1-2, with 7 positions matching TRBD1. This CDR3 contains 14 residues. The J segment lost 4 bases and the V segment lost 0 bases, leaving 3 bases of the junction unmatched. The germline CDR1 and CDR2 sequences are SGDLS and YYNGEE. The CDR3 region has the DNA TGTGCCAGCAGCGTAGTAGGGGGCAGCTATGGCTACACCTTC. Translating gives CASSVVGGSYGYTF.

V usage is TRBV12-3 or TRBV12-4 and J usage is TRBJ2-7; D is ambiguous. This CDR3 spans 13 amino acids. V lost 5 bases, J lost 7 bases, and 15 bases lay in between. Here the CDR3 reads CASSQSSFREQYF. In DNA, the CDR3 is TGTGCCAGCAGTCAATCGTCCTTCCGGGAGCAGTACTTC.

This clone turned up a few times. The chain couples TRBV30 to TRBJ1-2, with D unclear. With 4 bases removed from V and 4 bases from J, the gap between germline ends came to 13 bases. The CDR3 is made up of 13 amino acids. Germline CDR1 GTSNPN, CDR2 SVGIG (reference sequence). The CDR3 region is CAWINTPGYGYTF. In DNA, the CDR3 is TGTGCCTGGATCAACACCCCAGGCTATGGCTACACCTTC.

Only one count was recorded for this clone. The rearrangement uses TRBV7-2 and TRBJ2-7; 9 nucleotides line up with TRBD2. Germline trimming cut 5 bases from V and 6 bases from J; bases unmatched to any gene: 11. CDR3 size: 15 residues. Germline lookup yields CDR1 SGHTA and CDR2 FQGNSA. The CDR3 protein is CASSVGGGGASEQYF. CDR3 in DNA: TGTGCCAGCAGCGTGGGCGGCGGGGGGGCCTCCGAGCAGTACTTC.

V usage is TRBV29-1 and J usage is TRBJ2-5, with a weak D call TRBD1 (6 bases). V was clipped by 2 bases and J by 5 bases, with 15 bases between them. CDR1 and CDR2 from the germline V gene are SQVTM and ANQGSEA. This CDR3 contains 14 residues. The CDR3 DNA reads TGCAGCGTTGAATCGGGACAAAGGAGGGAGACCCAGTACTTC. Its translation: CSVESGQRRETQYF. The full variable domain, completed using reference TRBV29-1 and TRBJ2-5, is SAVISQKPSRDICQRGTSLTIQCQVDSQVTMMFWYRQQPGQSLTLIATANQGSEATYESGFVIDKFPISRPNLTFSTLTVSNMSPEDSSIYLCSVESGQRRETQYFGPGTRLLVL.

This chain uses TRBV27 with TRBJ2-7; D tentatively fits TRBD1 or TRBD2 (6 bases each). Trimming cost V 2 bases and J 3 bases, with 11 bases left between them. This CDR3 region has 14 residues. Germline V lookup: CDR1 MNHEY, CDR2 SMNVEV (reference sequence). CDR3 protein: CASSLIRGGYEQYF. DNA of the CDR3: TGTGCCAGCAGTTTAATCAGGGGAGGCTACGAGCAGTACTTC.

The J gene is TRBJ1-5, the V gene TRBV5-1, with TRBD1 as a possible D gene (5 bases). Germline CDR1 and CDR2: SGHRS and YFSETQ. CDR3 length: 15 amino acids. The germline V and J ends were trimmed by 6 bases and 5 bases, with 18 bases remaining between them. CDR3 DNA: TGCGCCAGCACGTCTGGTCCCGGGGGGGATCAGCCCCAGCATTTT. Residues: CASTSGPGGDQPQHF.

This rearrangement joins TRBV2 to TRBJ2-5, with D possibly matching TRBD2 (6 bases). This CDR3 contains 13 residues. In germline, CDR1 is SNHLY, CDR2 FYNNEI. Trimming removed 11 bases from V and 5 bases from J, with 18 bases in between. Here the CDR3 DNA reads TGTGCCCTCCATCGTAGCGGCGGGGAGACCCAGTACTTC. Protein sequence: CALHRSGGETQYF.

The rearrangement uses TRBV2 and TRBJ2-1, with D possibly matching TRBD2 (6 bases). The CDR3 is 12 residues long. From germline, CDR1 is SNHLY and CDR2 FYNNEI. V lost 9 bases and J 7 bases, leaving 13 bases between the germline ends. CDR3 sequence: CASGVTSNEQFF. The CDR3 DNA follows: TGTGCCAGTGGGGTGACTAGTAATGAGCAGTTCTTC.

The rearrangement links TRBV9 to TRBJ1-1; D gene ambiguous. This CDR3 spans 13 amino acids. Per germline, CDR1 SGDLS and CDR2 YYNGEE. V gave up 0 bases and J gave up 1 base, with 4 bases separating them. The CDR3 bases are TGTGCCAGCAGCGTAGATCAGAACACTGAAGCTTTCTTT. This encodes CASSVDQNTEAFF.

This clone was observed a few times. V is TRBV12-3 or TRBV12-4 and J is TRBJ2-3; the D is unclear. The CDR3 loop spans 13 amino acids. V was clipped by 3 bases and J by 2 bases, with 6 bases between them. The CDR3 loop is CASSFPPTDTQYF. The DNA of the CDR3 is TGTGCCAGCAGTTTCCCTCCCACAGATACGCAGTATTTT.

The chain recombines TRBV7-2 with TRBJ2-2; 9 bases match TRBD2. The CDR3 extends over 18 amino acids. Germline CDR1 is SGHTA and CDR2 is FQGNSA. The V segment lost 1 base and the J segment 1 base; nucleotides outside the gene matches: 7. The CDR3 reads CASSLGRAGGLNTGELFF. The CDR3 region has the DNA TGTGCCAGCAGCTTAGGTCGCGCGGGGGGGCTGAACACCGGGGAGCTGTTTTTT.

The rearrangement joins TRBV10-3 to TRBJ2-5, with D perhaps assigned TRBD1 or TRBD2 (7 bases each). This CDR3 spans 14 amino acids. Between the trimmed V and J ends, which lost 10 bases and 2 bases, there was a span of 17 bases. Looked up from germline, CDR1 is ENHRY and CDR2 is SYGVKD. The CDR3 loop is CAKRGGRGQETQYF. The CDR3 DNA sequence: TGTGCCAAGAGGGGGGGCAGGGGGCAAGAGACCCAGTACTTC.

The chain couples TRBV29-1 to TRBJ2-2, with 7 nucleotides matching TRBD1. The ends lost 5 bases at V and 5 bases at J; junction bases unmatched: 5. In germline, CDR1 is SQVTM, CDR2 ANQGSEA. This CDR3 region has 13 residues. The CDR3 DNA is TGCAGCGTTCAACAGGGGCGGACCGGGGAGCTGTTTTTT. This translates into CSVQQGRTGELFF.

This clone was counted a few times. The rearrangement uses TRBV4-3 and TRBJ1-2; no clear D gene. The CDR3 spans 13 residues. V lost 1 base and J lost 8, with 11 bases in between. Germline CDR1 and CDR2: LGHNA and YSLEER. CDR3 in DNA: TGCGCCAGCAGCCAAGCACGCTCGAGAGGCTACACCTTC. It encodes CASSQARSRGYTF.

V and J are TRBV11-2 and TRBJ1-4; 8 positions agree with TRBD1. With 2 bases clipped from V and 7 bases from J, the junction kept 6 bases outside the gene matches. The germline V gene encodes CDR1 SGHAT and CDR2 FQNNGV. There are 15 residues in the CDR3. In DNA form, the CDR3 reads TGTGCCAGCAGCTTACGCGGGACAGGAGTTGAAAAACTGTTTTTT. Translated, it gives CASSLRGTGVEKLFF.

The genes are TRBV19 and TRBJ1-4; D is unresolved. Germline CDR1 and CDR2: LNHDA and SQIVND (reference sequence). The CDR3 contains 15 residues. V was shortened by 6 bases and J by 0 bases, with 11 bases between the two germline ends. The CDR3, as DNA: TGTGCCAGTAGACGAATAGCGTCAACTAATGAAAAACTGTTTTTT. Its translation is CASRRIASTNEKLFF. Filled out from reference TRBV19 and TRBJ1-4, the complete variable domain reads DGGITQSPKYLFRKEGQNVTLSCEQNLNHDAMYWYRQDPGQGLRLIYYSQIVNDFQKGDIAEGYSVSREKKESFPLTVTSAQKNPTAFYLCASRRIASTNEKLFFGSGTQLSVL.

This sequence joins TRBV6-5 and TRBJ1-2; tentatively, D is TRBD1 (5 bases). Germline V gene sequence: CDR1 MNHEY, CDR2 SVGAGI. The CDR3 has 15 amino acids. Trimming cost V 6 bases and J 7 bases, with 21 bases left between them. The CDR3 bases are TGTGCCAGCAGCCGAGACAGCTTCCTAGGTTCTGGCTACACCTTC. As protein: CASSRDSFLGSGYTF.

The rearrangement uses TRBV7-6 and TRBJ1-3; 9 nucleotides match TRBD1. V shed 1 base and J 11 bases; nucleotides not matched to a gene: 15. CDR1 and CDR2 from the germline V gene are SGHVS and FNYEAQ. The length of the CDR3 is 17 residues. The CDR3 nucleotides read TGTGCCAGCAGCTTAGGTATTTTGGCGGGACAGGGTTTGCCCATATATTTT. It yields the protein CASSLGILAGQGLPIYF.